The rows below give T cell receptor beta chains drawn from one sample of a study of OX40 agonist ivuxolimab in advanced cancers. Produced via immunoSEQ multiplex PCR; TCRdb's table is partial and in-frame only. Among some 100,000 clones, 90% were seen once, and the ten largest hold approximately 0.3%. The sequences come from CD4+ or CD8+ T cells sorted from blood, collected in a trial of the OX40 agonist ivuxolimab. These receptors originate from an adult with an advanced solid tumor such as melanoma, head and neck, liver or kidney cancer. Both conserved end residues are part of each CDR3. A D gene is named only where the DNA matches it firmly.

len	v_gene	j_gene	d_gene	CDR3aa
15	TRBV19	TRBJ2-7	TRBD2	CASSSKAGVGYEQYF
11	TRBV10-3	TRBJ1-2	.	CAIAGNYGYTF
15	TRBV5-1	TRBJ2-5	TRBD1	CASSFKTGGGETQYF
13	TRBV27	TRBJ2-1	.	CASSPELVHEQFF
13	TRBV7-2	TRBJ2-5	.	CASSFGGVETQYF
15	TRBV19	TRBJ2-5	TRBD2	CASSSRRLAGETQYF
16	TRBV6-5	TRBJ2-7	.	CASSYTYSPSSYEQYF
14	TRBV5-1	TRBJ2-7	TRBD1	CASSKTGSSYEQYF
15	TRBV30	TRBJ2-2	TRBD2	CAWRGGRAPTGELFF
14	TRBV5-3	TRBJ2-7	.	CASGVGGNSYEQYF
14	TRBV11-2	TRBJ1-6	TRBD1	CASSLVGQNSPLHF
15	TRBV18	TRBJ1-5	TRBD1	CASSPRTGDNQPQHF
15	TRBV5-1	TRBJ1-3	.	CASLPGHLSGNTIYF
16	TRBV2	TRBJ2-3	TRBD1	CASRVQGALSADTQYF
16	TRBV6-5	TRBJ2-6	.	CASSYSFLSGANVLTF
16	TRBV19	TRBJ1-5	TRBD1	CASSFGTGASNQPQHF
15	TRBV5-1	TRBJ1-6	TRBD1	CASSPGQGGNSPLHF
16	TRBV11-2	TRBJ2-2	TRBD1	CASRAGTGRGGGELFF
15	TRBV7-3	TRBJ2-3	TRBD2	CASSIAGGSTDTQYF
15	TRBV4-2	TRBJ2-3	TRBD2	CASMSSGRAPSTQYF
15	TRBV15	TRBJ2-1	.	CATSRDGGSYNEQFF
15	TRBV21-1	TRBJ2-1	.	CASSSNRDKRNEQFF
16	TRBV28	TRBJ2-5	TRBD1	CASNSLATGNSETQYF
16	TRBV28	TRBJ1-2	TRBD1	CASSFLPGTGPTLTTF
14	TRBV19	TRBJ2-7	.	CASSSGLYSYEQYF
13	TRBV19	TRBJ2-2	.	CASSLDTSTQLFF
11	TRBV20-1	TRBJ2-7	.	CSAQRGGEQYF
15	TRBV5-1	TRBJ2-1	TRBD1	CASSFGTARDIEQFF
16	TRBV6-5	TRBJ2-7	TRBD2	CASSSLTPGGSYEQYF
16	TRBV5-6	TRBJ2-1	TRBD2	CASSLVGSGFGNEQFF